A single sample is the source of the 19 T cell receptor beta chains below, sequenced in a study of cytomegalovirus exposure and HLA in healthy donors (dated by TCRdb to 2015 to 2018). Preparation of the library involved the immunoSEQ multiplex PCR assay. The multiplex PCR relied on a mix of 60 forward primers for TCR Vbeta segments and 13 reverse primers for TCR Jbeta segments. Sourced from immuneACCESS, this table was stored by TCRdb with only in-frame sequences that have V and J called. A share of the clones is absent; for the studies checked, an unresolved V gene accounts for under half, and the remainder has no known explanation. Present in this sample are approximately 130,000 clones, about 80% of which were seen just once. 0.95% to 1.5% of the sample is in the top ten clones. Sequenced sample: PBMCs. The source of these receptors is a man aged 45-65 years in good health and CMV-seronegative.

The chain employs TRBV6-1 and TRBJ2-7; D is perhaps TRBD2 (5 bases). Deletions cut 7 bases from V and 2 bases from J, with 12 bases between. The germline CDR1 and CDR2 sequences are MNHNS and SASEGT. The CDR3 contains 13 residues. Written as DNA, the CDR3 is TGTGCCAGCAACCTAGCTGCCACCTACGAGCAGTACTTC. It yields the protein CASNLAATYEQYF.

The gene calls are TRBV5-1 and TRBJ1-2; D remains unclear. The ends were cut back, 6 bases at V and 2 bases at J, with 17 bases in the middle. The CDR3 length is 15 residues. Germline values: CDR1 SGHRS, CDR2 YFSETQ. The DNA of the CDR3 is TGCGCCAGCAACGCGAAGGCAGACAACAACTATGGCTACACCTTC. Translation: CASNAKADNNYGYTF. Full variable domain (missing parts from reference TRBV5-1 and TRBJ1-2): KAGVTQTPRYLIKTRGQQVTLSCSPISGHRSVSWYQQTPGQGLQFLFEYFSETQRNKGNFPGRFSGRQFSNSRSEMNVSTLELGDSALYLCASNAKADNNYGYTFGSGTRLTVV.

This clone has just one count. The genes are TRBV7-6 and TRBJ2-3, with 8 bases that match TRBD1. Unmatched junction bases numbered 12, after V lost 5 bases and J lost 2 bases. The CDR3 covers 17 residues. Germline CDR1 SGHVS, CDR2 FNYEAQ. CDR3 nucleotides: TGTGCCAGCAGCGGACCGCGCAGGGGGCGGTTCACAGATACGCAGTATTTT. As protein: CASSGPRRGRFTDTQYF.

This clone was found a few times. The rearrangement joins TRBV7-3 to TRBJ2-3; D is possibly TRBD1 (6 bases). This CDR3 comprises 20 residues. Germline V gives CDR1 SGHTA, CDR2 FQGTGA. Trimming took 4 bases from V and 0 from J, leaving 26 bases between them. CDR3 in amino acids: CASSSSGTPSFYSSTDTQYF. The CDR3 DNA reads TGTGCCAGCAGCTCCTCCGGGACACCGTCTTTTTATTCTAGCACAGATACGCAGTATTTT. Looking up the rest from reference TRBV7-3 and TRBJ2-3 gives the full variable domain: GAGVSQTPSNKVTEKGKYVELRCDPISGHTALYWYRQSLGQGPEFLIYFQGTGAADDSGLPNDRFFAVRPEGSVSTLKIQRTERGDSAVYLCASSSSGTPSFYSSTDTQYFGPGTRLTVL.

The table lists this clone with a count of one. This rearrangement joins TRBV5-1 to TRBJ2-1; D is possibly TRBD2 (7 bases). Trimming took 0 bases from V and 3 from J, leaving 16 bases between them. CDR1 and CDR2 (germline): SGHRS, YFSETQ. This CDR3 has 17 residues. CDR3 sequence: CASSLVGGGRNYNEQFF. The CDR3 DNA reads TGCGCCAGCAGCTTGGTCGGGGGCGGGAGAAACTACAATGAGCAGTTCTTC.

As DNA, the CDR3 is TGTGCCAGCAGTGAGGGGCTGAATGAGCAGTTCTTC. Translating it yields CASSEGLNEQFF. This chain links TRBV6-1 with TRBJ2-1, with a possible D match to TRBD1 (5 bases). Germline V gene data show CDR1 as MNHNS and CDR2 as SASEGT. The CDR3 spans 12 residues. Trimming removed 3 bases at V and 7 bases at J, with 7 bases between.

The chain has TRBV19 and TRBJ1-4, with a weak D call TRBD1 (5 bases). Germline V gene data show CDR1 as LNHDA and CDR2 as SQIVND (reference sequence). The ends were cut back, 3 bases at V and 8 bases at J, with 13 bases in the middle. The CDR3 totals 14 residues. CDR3 sequence reads: CASSMGQGGEKLFF. The CDR3 DNA reads as TGTGCCAGTAGTATGGGGCAGGGTGGCGAAAAACTGTTTTTT.

The chain uses TRBV2 and TRBJ2-5, with TRBD1 matching 7 bases. The junction had 4 bases not matched to a gene; V was cut back by 3 bases and J by 3 bases. Germline V gene sequence: CDR1 SNHLY, CDR2 FYNNEI. This CDR3 is 14 amino acids long. The CDR3 region is CASSDFTGEETQYF. CDR3 coding DNA: TGTGCCAGCAGTGATTTTACAGGGGAAGAGACCCAGTACTTC.

V usage is TRBV10-3 and J usage is TRBJ1-2; a weak D match, TRBD1 (6 bases). CDR1 ENHRY and CDR2 SYGVKD come from the germline V gene. V gave up 11 bases and J gave up 8 bases, with 18 bases separating them. The CDR3 spans 12 residues. The CDR3 bases are TGTGCCGCGGGTGGGGGGGCTAAAGGCTACACCTTC. This encodes CAAGGGAKGYTF.

This chain uses TRBV11-3 with TRBJ1-1; 11 bases are shared with TRBD1. J gave up 6 bases and V 6 bases, and 3 bases lay outside the gene matches. Germline V gene data show CDR1 as SGHNT and CDR2 as YENEEA. The CDR3 spans 13 residues. CDR3 in amino acids: CASSWGQGAEAFF. The CDR3 region has the DNA TGTGCCAGCAGTTGGGGACAGGGGGCTGAAGCTTTCTTT.

This chain uses TRBV27 with TRBJ2-5, with D possibly being TRBD1 (6 bases). Trimming shortened V by 5 bases and J by 4 bases, and 17 bases separated the two germline ends. Germline-derived CDR1 and CDR2 are MNHEY and SMNVEV (reference sequence). This CDR3 is built from 15 residues. CDR3 bases: TGTGCCAGCAGTCCTAGCCACAGGGATAGAGAGACCCAGTACTTC. Protein: CASSPSHRDRETQYF.

The chain joins TRBV28 to TRBJ2-7; possibly TRBD2 for D (5 bases). Looked up from germline, CDR1 is MDHEN and CDR2 is SYDVKM. V was pared by 6 bases and J by 0 bases, with 9 bases between. There are 13 residues in the CDR3. This CDR3 is CASRPGSSYEQYF. The DNA for the CDR3 is TGTGCCAGCAGACCGGGGAGCTCCTACGAGCAGTACTTC.

The gene calls are TRBV4-3 and TRBJ2-1, with 10 bases identical to TRBD2. Germline V gene lookup returns CDR1 LGHNA and CDR2 YSLEER. Trimming took 0 bases from V and 4 from J; bases not matched to a gene: 6. The CDR3 loop spans 17 amino acids. CDR3 in DNA: TGCGCCAGCAGCCAAGATTCTAGCGGGAGCCTTTACAATGAGCAGTTCTTC. Translated, it gives CASSQDSSGSLYNEQFF.

The rearrangement links TRBV28 to TRBJ2-3; maybe TRBD1 (5 bases). Trimming took 4 bases from V and 0 from J, leaving 14 bases between them. Germline lookup yields CDR1 MDHEN and CDR2 SYDVKM. The CDR3 spans 16 residues. The CDR3 loop is CASSSQGLASTDTQYF. The CDR3 bases are TGTGCCAGCAGTTCTCAGGGCTTAGCTAGCACAGATACGCAGTATTTT. The full variable domain, rest sourced from reference TRBV28 and TRBJ2-3, is DVKVTQSSRYLVKRTGEKVFLECVQDMDHENMFWYRQDPGLGLRLIYFSYDVKMKEKGDIPEGYSVSREKKERFSLILESASTNQTSMYLCASSSQGLASTDTQYFGPGTRLTVL.

The chain employs TRBV30 and TRBJ1-3, with D perhaps matching TRBD1 (6 bases). Between the trimmed V and J ends, which lost 4 bases and 4 bases, there was a span of 11 bases. The CDR3 length is 13 residues. CDR1 and CDR2 (germline): GTSNPN, SVGIG (reference sequence). CDR3 residues: CAWTGDKGNTIYF. The CDR3 DNA is TGTGCCTGGACAGGGGACAAGGGAAACACCATATATTTT.

This chain uses TRBV7-6 with TRBJ1-4, with 7 bases identical to TRBD1. V lost 0 bases to trimming and J lost 8 bases; unmatched junction nucleotides: 3. From germline, CDR1 is SGHVS and CDR2 FNYEAQ. The CDR3 length is 14 residues. The DNA of the CDR3 is TGTGCCAGCAGCTTAGCAGGGGGCGGAGAAAAACTGTTTTTT. Amino acid sequence: CASSLAGGGEKLFF.

The chain uses TRBV14 and TRBJ1-4; 9 bases fit TRBD1. The junction had 5 bases not matched to a gene; V was cut back by 4 bases and J by 2 bases. CDR3 size: 16 residues. The germline gives CDR1 SGHDN, CDR2 FVKESK. CDR3 in amino acids: CASSPGQGITNEKLFF. CDR3 bases: TGTGCCAGCAGCCCCGGACAGGGGATCACTAATGAAAAACTGTTTTTT.

In regard to this clone: An end of the junction does not agree with germline; a read error may underlie this. V and J are TRBV28 and TRBJ1-5, with 8 positions matching TRBD1. The germline V gene encodes CDR1 MDHEN and CDR2 SYDVKM. The CDR3 consists of 13 residues. The CDR3 is CASTGQVNQPQHF. CDR3 in DNA: TGTGCGAGCACGGGACAGGTCAATCAGCCCCAGCATTTT.

The chain uses TRBV29-1 and TRBJ2-1; D possibly corresponds to TRBD2 (5 bases). V lost 4 bases, J lost 10 bases, and 8 bases lay in between. The CDR3 has 10 residues. Germline V gene data show CDR1 as SQVTM and CDR2 as ANQGSEA. The chain's CDR3 is CSVAQREQFF. The CDR3 DNA reads TGCAGCGTTGCCCAGCGGGAGCAGTTCTTC.